This is a list of T cell receptor beta chains from one sample in a study of blood T cell repertoires in COVID-19. The assay was immunoSEQ multiplex PCR, and TCRdb's table has in-frame clones only and misses some. The data contain roughly 180,000 clones, about 76% of them seen just once; the ten biggest clones take up roughly 7.8%. The sequencing input was peripheral blood. These receptors all come from a woman aged 45-65 years with active or convalescent COVID-19. Both conserved end residues are part of each CDR3. Each record gives: CDR3 protein, CDR3 DNA, D gene, J gene, V gene, clone size. D genes are given only for firm matches. Expanded clones are given a class, and other clones once, few, many or no size at all.

CAWSREVAGGDTQYF TGTGCCTGGAGTCGGGAGGTAGCGGGAGGCGATACGCAGTATTTT TRBD2 TRBJ2-3 TRBV30 -
CASSHDRGENYGYTF TGTGCCAGCAGTCACGACAGGGGAGAGAACTATGGCTACACCTTC TRBD1 TRBJ1-2 TRBV2 few
CASTVGLGQAATELFF TGTGCCAGCACCGTTGGCTTAGGACAGGCCGCAACGGAGCTGTTTTTT TRBD1 TRBJ2-2 TRBV5-4 -
CASSTRQRNSPLHF TGTGCCAGCAGCACCCGACAGCGTAATTCACCCCTCCACTTT - TRBJ1-6 TRBV7-2 few
CASSERGGTADQPQHF TGTGCCAGCAGTGAAAGGGGCGGGACAGCGGATCAGCCCCAGCATTTT TRBD1 TRBJ1-5 TRBV2 many
CASTMTGWNEAFF TGTGCCAGCACCATGACAGGGTGGAATGAAGCTTTCTTT TRBD1 TRBJ1-1 TRBV12-3/TRBV12-4 -
CASSLDRARVKYEQYF TGTGCCAGCAGCTTAGACAGGGCCAGGGTAAAGTACGAGCAGTACTTC - TRBJ2-7 TRBV11-2 -
CAWSVRGLSNQPQHF TGTGCCTGGAGTGTACGAGGGCTTAGCAATCAGCCCCAGCATTTT - TRBJ1-5 TRBV30 -
CASSYGAGGNGELFF TGTGCCAGCAGTTACGGAGCGGGGGGAAACGGGGAGCTGTTTTTT TRBD2 TRBJ2-2 TRBV6-2/TRBV6-3 -
CASTRDRGPYEQYF TGTGCCAGCACCCGGGACAGGGGGCCCTACGAGCAGTACTTC TRBD1 TRBJ2-7 TRBV11-1 few
CASSIEAAGGTQYF TGTGCCAGTAGTATAGAGGCGGCCGGCGGAACCCAGTACTTC - TRBJ2-5 TRBV19 -
CASTYQRELTGELFF TGTGCCAGCACCTATCAGCGGGAGCTCACCGGGGAGCTGTTTTTT TRBD2 TRBJ2-2 TRBV6-4 -
CASRGTGGAVYGYTF TGTGCCAGCCGGGGGACAGGCGGCGCTGTTTATGGCTACACCTTC TRBD1 TRBJ1-2 TRBV25-1 -
CAWSGGQDNSPLHF TGTGCCTGGAGTGGGGGACAGGATAATTCACCCCTCCACTTT TRBD1 TRBJ1-6 TRBV30 many
CASSPGQGEPQHF TGTGCCAGCTCCCCCGGACAGGGAGAGCCCCAGCATTTT TRBD1 TRBJ1-5 TRBV18 once
CASSPSPGQGDYGYTF TGTGCCAGCAGCCCATCTCCGGGACAGGGGGACTATGGCTACACCTTC TRBD1 TRBJ1-2 TRBV7-9 -
CASSIAGQVIGGYTF TGTGCCAGTAGTATCGCCGGACAGGTTATCGGAGGCTACACCTTC TRBD1 TRBJ1-2 TRBV19 -
CASSQGPDSTYEQYF TGCGCCAGCAGCCAGGGCCCTGACAGCACCTACGAGCAGTACTTC - TRBJ2-7 TRBV4-3 -
CASSLSAGWANQPQHF TGTGCCAGCAGCTTATCCGCGGGGTGGGCAAATCAGCCCCAGCATTTT - TRBJ1-5 TRBV7-6 -
CASSQEIAGLAYEQYF TGCGCCAGCAGCCAAGAAATCGCGGGACTAGCCTACGAGCAGTACTTC TRBD2 TRBJ2-7 TRBV4-3 -
CASSLGQGVVGPLHF TGTGCCAGCAGCCTCGGGCAGGGGGTCGTTGGGCCCCTCCACTTT TRBD1 TRBJ1-6 TRBV7-9 -
CASSYSGRSSGNTIYF TGTGCCAGCAGTTACTCGGGCAGGTCCTCTGGAAACACCATATATTTT - TRBJ1-3 TRBV6-2/TRBV6-3 -
CASSLLGEAFF TGTGCCAGCAGCTTATTGGGCGAAGCTTTCTTT - TRBJ1-1 TRBV7-9 -
CASSLDQGIGGYTF TGTGCCAGCAGCTTGGACCAGGGAATTGGTGGCTACACCTTC - TRBJ1-2 TRBV5-4 few
CASSLVPGGNQPQHF TGTGCCAGCAGCTTAGTTCCCGGGGGAAATCAGCCCCAGCATTTT - TRBJ1-5 TRBV7-2 -
CASRRGQLKETQYF TGTGCCAGCAGGAGGGGACAGCTTAAAGAGACCCAGTACTTC TRBD1 TRBJ2-5 TRBV2 -
CATSWTGEGTGELFF TGTGCCACCAGCTGGACAGGCGAGGGGACCGGGGAGCTGTTTTTT TRBD1 TRBJ2-2 TRBV24-1 -
CATSRDPLAGGPGNEQFF TGTGCCACCAGCAGAGATCCACTAGCGGGGGGGCCGGGGAATGAGCAGTTCTTC TRBD2 TRBJ2-1 TRBV15 -
CASSPGGGGGYNEQFF TGTGCCAGCAGCCCAGGGGGCGGAGGGGGATACAATGAGCAGTTCTTC TRBD1 TRBJ2-1 TRBV9 -
CATSSRAGRYYEQYF TGTGCCACCAGCAGCCGAGCGGGACGTTACTACGAGCAGTACTTC TRBD2 TRBJ2-7 TRBV15 -
CASSLVQGAWGYTF TGTGCCAGCAGCTTGGTGCAGGGGGCATGGGGCTACACCTTC TRBD1 TRBJ1-2 TRBV5-6 once
CASSLVQAQTYGYTF TGTGCCAGCAGCTTAGTCCAGGCCCAGACCTATGGCTACACCTTC - TRBJ1-2 TRBV7-9 once